This paragraph covers one T cell receptor beta chain sequence. The antigen is unknown. This sample is part of a study of cytomegalovirus exposure and HLA in healthy donors. As for the study in general: A previous analysis identified approximately 120 million unique TCR beta sequences derived from about 180 million T cells.

Study outcomes and limitations: In a later analysis, HLA-associated TCR beta chains were more clonally expanded than equally common others. It was 150 or so TCR beta chains that were listed as cytomegalovirus-associated. Apparent HLA restriction characterized most CMV-associated TCR beta chains in a later analysis.

Amplification used 60 Vbeta primers and 13 Jbeta primers. TCRdb keeps only in-frame clones here, not all; method: immunoSEQ multiplex PCR. This sample carries about 40,000 clones, roughly 88% of them seen once, and the ten largest clones take 11%. The CDR3 contains 14 residues. Germline V gene lookup returns CDR1 SEHNR and CDR2 FQNEAQ (reference sequence). Unmatched junction bases numbered 6, after V lost 5 bases and J lost 5 bases. The sample comprised PBMCs. The chain links TRBV7-9 to TRBJ1-1, with 9 bases aligning to TRBD1. This receptor was taken from a middle-aged woman in good health and CMV-seropositive. The DNA of the CDR3 is TGTGCCAGCAGCCTACAGGGGGCGCTTACTGAAGCTTTCTTT. Encoded protein: CASSLQGALTEAFF. Supplemented by reference TRBV7-9 and TRBJ1-1, the full variable domain reads DTGVSQNPRHKITKRGQNVTFRCDPISEHNRLYWYRQTLGQGPEFLTYFQNEAQLEKSRLLSDRFSAERPKGSFSTLEIQRTEQGDSAMYLCASSLQGALTEAFFGQGTRLTVV.